This TCR beta chain was recovered during a study of blood T cell repertoires in COVID-19. For the study at large: Some COVID-19 samples were acute and others convalescent; all came from the United States, Italy and Spain.

This CDR3 is built from 16 residues. V lost 4 bases and J lost 8; bases outside the gene matches: 16. The germline V gene has CDR1 SGHVS and CDR2 FQNEAQ. Authors' processing steps: It was from reference gene primer amplification that nucleated cell counts were estimated. Here immunoSEQ multiplex PCR was the method, and the copy in TCRdb shows in-frame clones only, minus some. The V and J calls and clone size are taken from that table; D and trimming were inferred from the DNA. This table has around 140,000 clones, 80% appearing once. The genes are TRBV7-8 and TRBJ2-5; 7 bases are shared with TRBD1. Source material: peripheral blood. This clonotype was sampled from a man in his sixties or seventies who had recovered from COVID-19. CDR3: CASSSGQDFGSGTQYF. The DNA for the CDR3 is TGTGCCAGCAGCTCCGGACAGGATTTCGGGTCTGGAACCCAGTACTTC.